This TCR beta chain was recovered during a study of cytomegalovirus exposure and HLA in healthy donors. Study findings and constraints: When presence/absence was analysed, sequencing depth was taken to be roughly uniform across donors. Trimming of TCR beta V- and J-genes showed a link, identified in a later analysis, to a missense DCLRE1C variant. A later analysis reportedly identified an Asian-associated ancestry cluster as carrying fewer N-insertions than the 666-donor mean.

Worth noting for this clone: Its antigen is unidentified. This same CDR3 is encoded by further DNA sequences in the sample.

The V and J ends lost 1 base and 0 bases respectively, with 5 bases between them. The CDR3 has 13 residues. The V gene's germline CDR1 is SGHNT and CDR2 YYREEE (reference sequence). The PCR contained 60 Vbeta and 13 Jbeta primers. The method was immunoSEQ multiplex PCR; TCRdb's version includes in-frame clones alone and lacks a portion of them. The profile shows approximately 160,000 clones, roughly 80% of them singletons. The sequence was collected from a man aged 25 to 40 in good health and CMV-seropositive. Specimen: PBMCs. The rearrangement uses TRBV5-4 and TRBJ2-7, with a weak D call TRBD1 (5 bases). CDR3 nucleotides: TGTGCCAGCAGCTTGACAGGCTCCTACGAGCAGTACTTC. Protein product: CASSLTGSYEQYF.